Following are 16 T cell receptor beta chains from one sample sequenced in a study of CD8 T cells in Susac syndrome. RNA was extracted with the RNeasy kit, and a quantity of roughly 0.5 to 1 ug was reverse transcribed using random hexamers. TCRdb fed the immunoSEQ multiplex PCR reads into MiXCR, producing one record per CDR3 protein. The data contain some 450,000 distinct CDR3 sequences, 85% of them singletons. The sequencing sample was made of CD8+ T cells from PBMCs. These receptor sequences come from a human donor with multiple sclerosis.

The V call is TRBV10-3, the J call TRBJ2-7, with a possible D match to TRBD1 (6 bases). Trimming took off 3 bases at V and 4 bases at J, with 16 bases between the two ends. In germline, CDR1 is ENHRY, CDR2 SYGVKD. There are 15 residues in the CDR3. Here the CDR3 reads CAISDQGHVRYEQYF. CDR3 nucleotide sequence: TGTGCCATCAGTGACCAGGGACACGTGAGGTACGAGCAGTACTTC.

The CDR3 DNA reads TGTGCTAGTGGTTTGGTAGGGATGAACACTGAAGCTTTCTTT. It translates to CASGLVGMNTEAFF. The genes are TRBV12-5 and TRBJ1-1; D call uncertain. Germline assignment: CDR1 LGHNT and CDR2 FRNRAP. This CDR3 is built from 14 residues. The germline V and J ends were trimmed by 0 bases and 0 bases, with 5 bases remaining between them. Together with reference TRBV12-5 and TRBJ1-1, the CDR3 gives the full variable domain: DARVTQTPRHKVTEMGQEVTMRCQPILGHNTVFWYRQTMMQGLELLAYFRNRAPLDDSGMPKDRFSAEMPDATLATLKIQPSEPRDSAVYFCASGLVGMNTEAFFGQGTRLTVV.

The chain couples TRBV27 to TRBJ2-7; D is perhaps TRBD2 (6 bases). Germline values: CDR1 MNHEY, CDR2 SMNVEV (reference sequence). Trimming removed 3 bases at V and 0 bases at J, with 12 bases between. The CDR3 contains 15 residues. DNA of the CDR3: TGTGCCAGCAGTTTGTCTGGGGGGTCCTCCTACGAGCAGTACTTC. Amino acid sequence: CASSLSGGSSYEQYF.

The rearrangement joins TRBV6-6 to TRBJ2-5; no firm D call. Trimming took 1 base from V and 3 from J, leaving 15 bases between them. The CDR3 is made up of 16 amino acids. Germline lookup yields CDR1 MNHNY and CDR2 SVGAGI (reference sequence). CDR3 residues: CASSYFSGLREETQYF. As DNA, the CDR3 is TGTGCCAGCAGTTACTTTTCAGGCCTTAGGGAAGAGACCCAGTACTTC.

The chain couples TRBV7-9 to TRBJ2-5, with D uncertain. The germline V and J ends were trimmed by 4 bases and 5 bases, with 17 bases remaining between them. The CDR3 is made up of 15 amino acids. CDR1 SEHNR and CDR2 FQNEAQ come from the germline V gene (reference sequence). CDR3 protein: CASSSQPSAEETQYF. The CDR3 nucleotides read TGTGCCAGCAGCTCGCAACCCTCCGCTGAGGAGACCCAGTACTTC. Looking up the rest from reference TRBV7-9 and TRBJ2-5 gives the full variable domain: DTGVSQNPRHKITKRGQNVTFRCDPISEHNRLYWYRQTLGQGPEFLTYFQNEAQLEKSRLLSDRFSAERPKGSFSTLEIQRTEQGDSAMYLCASSSQPSAEETQYFGPGTRLLVL.

The CDR3 DNA reads TGTGCCATCAGTGCGGGACTAGCGGATTACGAGCAGTACTTC. Translated, it gives CAISAGLADYEQYF. The chain uses TRBV10-3 and TRBJ2-7, with 11 nucleotides matching TRBD2. The CDR3 length is 14 residues. J gave up 4 bases and V 4 bases, and 3 bases lay outside the gene matches. Germline V CDR1 and CDR2: ENHRY, SYGVKD.

This clonotype appeared a single time. The rearrangement uses TRBV19 and TRBJ2-7, with 7 bases that match TRBD1. Trimming took 5 bases from V and 4 from J; bases not matched to a gene: 14. Germline V gene data show CDR1 as LNHDA and CDR2 as SQIVND (reference sequence). The CDR3 extends over 16 amino acids. The CDR3 region has the DNA TGTGCCAGTAGTGCATCGACAGGGCTCCAAGCTTACGAGCAGTACTTC. It translates to CASSASTGLQAYEQYF.

The chain couples TRBV4-1 to TRBJ2-7, with D hard to call. Per germline, CDR1 MGHRA and CDR2 YSYEKL. This CDR3 is built from 15 residues. V lost 0 bases and J lost 0, with 9 bases in between. The CDR3 reads CASSQDSQSSYEQYF. Written as DNA, the CDR3 is TGCGCCAGCAGCCAAGATTCACAGTCCTCCTACGAGCAGTACTTC.

The J gene is TRBJ1-5, the V gene TRBV27; D perhaps matches TRBD1 (6 bases). The CDR3 totals 14 residues. V lost 8 bases to trimming and J lost 0 bases, with 11 bases between them. Germline-derived CDR1 and CDR2 are MNHEY and SMNVEV (reference sequence). The CDR3 protein is CASGGLYSNQPQHF. DNA for the CDR3: TGTGCCAGCGGGGGGCTATATAGCAATCAGCCCCAGCATTTT.

The chain is built from TRBV20-1 and TRBJ2-5; 12 bases align to TRBD1. Germline CDR1 is DFQATT and CDR2 is SNEGSKA (reference sequence). CDR3 length equals 16 residues. The ends lost 5 bases at V and 2 bases at J; junction bases unmatched: 9. The CDR3 reads CSARGGTGGQQETQYF. The CDR3 region has the DNA TGCAGTGCTCGTGGAGGGACAGGGGGCCAGCAAGAGACCCAGTACTTC.

This clonotype appeared once. J is TRBJ1-1 and V is TRBV19; D is uncertain. CDR3 length: 22 residues. Germline V CDR1 and CDR2: LNHDA, SQIVND (reference sequence). V dropped 3 bases and J dropped 4 bases, with 36 bases sitting between them. CDR3 region: CASSIDGFGSPVPRPQATEAFF. CDR3 coding DNA: TGTGCCAGTAGTATTGACGGTTTTGGCAGTCCGGTGCCGAGGCCGCAGGCCACTGAAGCTTTCTTT.

This clonotype came up a few times. The chain links TRBV6-5 to TRBJ2-7, with no clear D. Germline values: CDR1 MNHEY, CDR2 SVGAGI. Trimming pared 0 bases from V and 3 bases from J, leaving 6 bases between. This CDR3 contains 13 residues. Here the CDR3 reads CASSYSALYEQYF. In DNA, the CDR3 is TGTGCCAGCAGTTACTCGGCTCTCTACGAGCAGTACTTC.

V usage is TRBV10-2 and J usage is TRBJ1-1, with D perhaps matching TRBD1 (5 bases). This CDR3 comprises 16 residues. Germline V CDR1 and CDR2: WSHSY, SAAADI. The V end lost 7 bases, the J end lost 0 bases, and 18 bases lay between the germline ends. The CDR3 nucleotides are TGCGCCAGCAACGAGGTGACAGACTTAATGAACACTGAAGCTTTCTTT. Translating it yields CASNEVTDLMNTEAFF.

In this sample, this clonotype turned up a few times. This chain links TRBV7-2 with TRBJ2-1; D may be TRBD2 (6 bases). The CDR3 loop spans 15 amino acids. The germline V gene has CDR1 SGHTA and CDR2 FQGNSA. V lost 4 bases to trimming and J lost 7 bases, with 17 bases between them. The CDR3 sequence: CASSSPWDSLNEQFF. The CDR3 nucleotides read TGTGCCAGCAGCTCCCCCTGGGACTCGTTAAATGAGCAGTTCTTC.

The chain has TRBV7-3 and TRBJ2-3; a possible D gene is TRBD2 (5 bases). CDR3 length equals 16 residues. V was trimmed by 2 bases and J by 2 bases, leaving 14 bases between them. Germline V gene lookup returns CDR1 SGHTA and CDR2 FQGTGA. For the CDR3, the DNA is TGTGCCAGCAGCTTACGTTCCCGGACTCCCACAGATACGCAGTATTTT. This sequence encodes CASSLRSRTPTDTQYF.

This clonotype was detected only once. CDR3 in amino acids: CSVAGGAATEAFF. The CDR3 DNA follows: TGCAGCGTTGCCGGGGGCGCCGCCACTGAAGCTTTCTTT. The genes are TRBV29-1 and TRBJ1-1; maybe TRBD1 (6 bases). There are 13 residues in the CDR3. V lost 4 bases and J lost 4, with 13 bases in between. The germline V gene has CDR1 SQVTM and CDR2 ANQGSEA.